This T cell receptor (beta chain) was recovered during a study of blood T cell repertoires in COVID-19. The method was immunoSEQ multiplex PCR; TCRdb's version includes in-frame clones alone and lacks a portion of them. In the table there are 250,000 to 350,000 clones, about 88% of which are singletons. CDR1 is SGHTA and CDR2 is FQGTGA in the germline V gene. V was clipped by 1 base and J by 0 bases; unmatched bases: 4. This CDR3 spans 16 amino acids. The chain is built from TRBV7-3 and TRBJ2-3, with 7 nucleotides matching TRBD2. This clonotype was obtained from a human donor with COVID-19, enrolled during active disease. The donor label of this sample is uncertain. Input material: peripheral blood. CDR3 sequence (DNA): TGTGCCAGCAGCTTAAATAGCGGGTACAGCACAGATACGCAGTATTTT. Protein sequence: CASSLNSGYSTDTQYF.